This T cell receptor beta chain was obtained from a study of T cell responses to AZD1222 COVID-19 vaccine. For this clone: Its cognate antigen is unknown.

Study-level points and caveats: Regions 160-218 and 743-854 held dominance among vaccine-associated CD4 TCRs, which spanned spike. Reportedly, nearly half the spike-specific TCRs target unmutated variant regions.

The germline CDR1 and CDR2 sequences are LGHNT and FRNRAP. This CDR3 region has 11 residues. V dropped 6 bases and J dropped 5 bases, with 6 bases sitting between them. The protocol was immunoSEQ multiplex PCR, while the TCRdb copy is restricted to in-frame clones and leaves out a portion. The sample shows about 110,000 clones, over 85% of them seen only once. V is TRBV12-5 and J is TRBJ2-3; D is unclear. This material consisted of peripheral blood, taken on day 0 of MenACWY control vaccination. This clonotype originated in an adult in good health. The CDR3 reads CASGPRDTQYF. CDR3 nucleotides: TGTGCTAGTGGCCCCAGAGATACGCAGTATTTT.